Below are 15 T cell receptor beta chains sequenced from a single sample in a study of T cells in Graves' hyperthyroidism and ophthalmopathy. Amplification of TCR beta CDR3 regions used RNA as the template. HTBI primers drove first-round RT-PCR of the TCR CDR3. TCRdb ran MiXCR on the multiplex PCR reads and lists one entry per CDR3 protein. Of about 600,000 distinct CDR3 sequences listed, over 12% were seen once; the top ten hold roughly 7.7%. Sequencing was carried out using blood. These receptors all stem from a woman between 18 and 30 years old with Graves' ophthalmopathy.

This clonotype was counted at least ten times. The CDR3 DNA reads as TGTGCCTGGAGTTCCGGGACAGGGGAAACCGAGCAGTACTTC. Protein sequence: CAWSSGTGETEQYF. The chain uses TRBV30 and TRBJ2-7; 10 bases are a match to TRBD1. Trimming at V came to 2 bases and at J to 6 bases, leaving 7 bases not matched to a gene. Per germline, CDR1 GTSNPN and CDR2 SVGIG (reference sequence). The CDR3 has 14 amino acids. Together with reference TRBV30 and TRBJ2-7, the CDR3 gives the full variable domain: SQTIHQWPATLVQPVGSPLSLECTVEGTSNPNLYWYRQAAGRGLQLLFYSVGIGQISSEVPQNLSASRPQDRQFILSSKKLLLSDSGFYLCAWSSGTGETEQYFGPGTRLTVT.

This clonotype was recorded at least ten times. The gene calls are TRBV19 and TRBJ2-5; the D is unclear. V was shortened by 4 bases and J by 5 bases, with 14 bases between the two germline ends. Looked up from germline, CDR1 is LNHDA and CDR2 is SQIVND (reference sequence). This CDR3 contains 14 residues. This CDR3 reads CASSTRPDGETQYF. The CDR3 coding sequence is TGTGCCAGTAGTACGCGACCTGATGGGGAGACCCAGTACTTC.

There are many counts of this clonotype. The V and J genes are TRBV14 and TRBJ2-3; 13 nucleotides align to TRBD2. After removal of 5 bases from V and 6 bases from J, the junction contained 5 bases not matched to a gene. The CDR3 is made up of 15 amino acids. Germline assignment: CDR1 SGHDN and CDR2 FVKESK. CDR3 coding DNA: TGTGCCAGCAGCGGACTAGCGGGAGAAGACGATACGCAGTATTTT. It codes for CASSGLAGEDDTQYF. Supplemented by reference TRBV14 and TRBJ2-3, the full variable domain reads EAGVTQFPSHSVIEKGQTVTLRCDPISGHDNLYWYRRVMGKEIKFLLHFVKESKQDESGMPNNRFLAERTGGTYSTLKVQPAELEDSGVYFCASSGLAGEDDTQYFGPGTRLTVL.

This clonotype was detected many times. The J gene is TRBJ1-1, the V gene TRBV6-6, with 8 bases lining up with TRBD1. The length of the CDR3 is 15 residues. V dropped 0 bases and J dropped 6; count of bases not matched to a gene: 6. Germline V gene lookup returns CDR1 MNHNY and CDR2 SVGAGI (reference sequence). The CDR3, as DNA: TGTGCCAGCAGTTACTCCCGGACAGGGTTCTCTGAAGCTTTCTTT. Encoded protein: CASSYSRTGFSEAFF.

This clonotype showed up many times. CDR3 amino acids: CATSDRDRDEQYF. CDR3 bases: TGTGCCACCAGTGACCGAGACAGGGACGAGCAGTACTTC. V is TRBV24-1 and J is TRBJ2-7, with 7 bases aligning to TRBD1. Looked up from germline, CDR1 is KGHDR and CDR2 is SFDVKD. CDR3 length: 13 amino acids. Trimming took 4 bases from V and 5 from J; bases not matched to a gene: 4.

The chain combines TRBV9 with TRBJ1-1, with no clear D. CDR3 length equals 15 residues. Germline CDR1 reads SGDLS; CDR2 reads YYNGEE. The V end was cut by 0 bases, the J end by 1 base, with 10 bases between. The CDR3: CASSVVGERNTEAFF. The CDR3 bases are TGTGCCAGCAGCGTAGTCGGCGAGAGGAACACTGAAGCTTTCTTT.

The rearrangement uses TRBV6-5 and TRBJ1-1; perhaps TRBD1 as D (6 bases). The CDR3 loop spans 15 amino acids. Trimming removed 2 bases from V and 5 bases from J, with 15 bases in between. Germline V CDR1 and CDR2: MNHEY, SVGAGI. CDR3 in DNA: TGTGCCAGCAGTTACGTTACGCGGGGACAAACTGAAGCTTTCTTT. Translating gives CASSYVTRGQTEAFF.

This chain links TRBV28 with TRBJ2-7; D unclear. V dropped 7 bases and J dropped 2 bases, with 21 bases sitting between them. CDR3 size: 16 residues. The V gene's germline CDR1 is MDHEN and CDR2 SYDVKM. The CDR3 here is CASTLFAGNDPYEQYF. The CDR3 DNA sequence: TGTGCCAGCACCCTATTCGCTGGGAACGACCCCTACGAGCAGTACTTC.

As regards this clonotype: A read error may be the cause here, since a much bigger clone is one base away. The chain combines TRBV10-3 with TRBJ1-2; D gene ambiguous. Germline V gives CDR1 ENHRY, CDR2 SYGVKD. This CDR3 has 13 residues. Trimming pared 3 bases from V and 3 bases from J, leaving 8 bases between. For the CDR3, the DNA is TGTGCCATCAGTGATGAGGCCCACTATGGCTACACCTTC. Translating gives CAISDEAHYGYTF.

This clonotype showed up just a few times. The V gene is TRBV11-2, the J gene TRBJ1-5, with TRBD1 as a possible D gene (5 bases). The CDR3 loop spans 15 amino acids. V lost 3 bases, J lost 2 bases, and 11 bases lay in between. Germline V gene data show CDR1 as SGHAT and CDR2 as FQNNGV. The CDR3 DNA sequence: TGTGCCAGCAGCTTCGGGGGAGATGGCAATCAGCCCCAGCATTTT. It codes for CASSFGGDGNQPQHF.

At least ten counts were recorded for this clonotype. This chain uses TRBV6-2 or TRBV6-3 with TRBJ2-3; 9 nucleotides agree with TRBD2. The CDR3 spans 16 residues. The V gene end was trimmed by 2 bases and the J gene end by 3 bases; junction bases not matched to a gene: 6. CDR1 and CDR2 from the germline V gene are MNHEY and SVGEGT. CDR3: CASSYPAGGPTDTQYF. The CDR3 DNA follows: TGTGCCAGCAGTTACCCTGCGGGAGGGCCTACAGATACGCAGTATTTT.

This clonotype was found many times. The chain joins TRBV11-2 to TRBJ2-5, with D perhaps assigned TRBD1 or TRBD2 (6 bases each). V lost 1 base to trimming and J lost 2 bases, with 17 bases between them. CDR3 length: 17 amino acids. Germline CDR1 and CDR2: SGHAT and FQNNGV. CDR3 DNA: TGTGCCAGCAGCTTAGGACAGGACTATGTACCTCAAGAGACCCAGTACTTC. Its translation is CASSLGQDYVPQETQYF.

This clonotype was seen more than once but under ten times. V is TRBV19 and J is TRBJ1-5, with TRBD1 as a possible D gene (6 bases). From germline, CDR1 is LNHDA and CDR2 SQIVND (reference sequence). V lost 0 bases, J lost 3 bases, and 15 bases lay in between. CDR3 length equals 17 residues. The CDR3 DNA reads TGTGCCAGTAGTATAGATCTAGACAGGTTAGACAATCAGCCCCAGCATTTT. It encodes CASSIDLDRLDNQPQHF.

This clonotype has at least ten counts. The chain links TRBV2 to TRBJ2-3; 11 bases line up with TRBD2. V lost 4 bases and J lost 3; bases outside the gene matches: 0. CDR1 SNHLY and CDR2 FYNNEI come from the germline V gene. The CDR3 consists of 14 residues. CDR3 in amino acids: CASSGTSGTDTQYF. The DNA for the CDR3 is TGTGCCAGCAGTGGGACTAGCGGGACAGATACGCAGTATTTT.

This clonotype was seen many times. The gene calls are TRBV29-1 and TRBJ1-1, with D possibly matching TRBD1 (6 bases). Trimming left V 5 bases short and J 1 base short, with 11 bases between. The germline V gene encodes CDR1 SQVTM and CDR2 ANQGSEA. The CDR3 contains 13 residues. The CDR3 spells CSVYRTANTEAFF. The CDR3 DNA reads TGCAGCGTTTATAGGACAGCGAACACTGAAGCTTTCTTT.